A selection of T cell receptor beta chains follows, all from one sample in a study of blood T cells in healthy people across ages. TCRdb re-derived calls from the 5' RACE reads in MiXCR, one entry per CDR3 protein. The sample holds around 650,000 distinct CDR3 sequences; around two fifths are singletons and the top ten take 25% to 35%. The specimen sequenced was blood. These receptors originate from a man aged 80 or over in good health. The CDR3 runs from the conserved cysteine through the conserved F or W. The D gene is left open where the match is weak. Only part of the rows carry a size: once, few, many, or a class if the clone is expanded.

v_call	j_call	d_call	clone_size	cdr3_nt	cdr3_aa
TRBV7-9	TRBJ1-1	TRBD1	NA	TGTGCCAGCAGCTTAAGTACAGGGGTAAACACTGAAGCTTTCTTT	CASSLSTGVNTEAFF
TRBV29-1	TRBJ2-5	TRBD1	many	TGCAGCGCCAAAACAGGGGCCCAGGAGACCCAGTACTTC	CSAKTGAQETQYF
TRBV7-2	TRBJ1-2	NA	NA	TGTGCCAGCAGCTTGCCCGGGGGTGTATATGGCTACACCTTC	CASSLPGGVYGYTF
TRBV27	TRBJ2-1	NA	NA	TGTGCCAGCAGTACCGACAGGTACAATGAGCAGTTCTTC	CASSTDRYNEQFF
TRBV18	TRBJ2-5	NA	once	TGTGCCAGCTCCCCTAATAACCCGGGACGCTTGCAAGAGACCCAGTACTTC	CASSPNNPGRLQETQYF
TRBV12-3/TRBV12-4	TRBJ2-1	NA	few	TGTGCCAGCAGCGGGGGCGGATCAGTGGGGAATGAGCAGTTCTTC	CASSGGGSVGNEQFF
TRBV16	TRBJ1-5	NA	few	TGTGCCAGCAGCCACCAATACGACCAGCCCCAGCATTTT	CASSHQYDQPQHF
TRBV4-3	TRBJ2-3	TRBD1	few	TGCGCCAGCAGCCAAAATACCGGGACAGAACTAGATACGCAGTATTTT	CASSQNTGTELDTQYF
TRBV7-9	TRBJ1-2	TRBD1	few	TGTGCCAGCAGAACAACCGGGACAGTAGATGGCTACACCTTC	CASRTTGTVDGYTF
TRBV5-1	TRBJ2-3	NA	once	TGCGCCAGCAGCGCTGACGCAGCTAGCACAGATACGCAGTATTTT	CASSADAASTDTQYF
TRBV7-3	TRBJ2-1	NA	NA	TGTGCCAGCAGCATAACATGGGCAGGGCAGGATGAGCAGTTCTTC	CASSITWAGQDEQFF
TRBV14	TRBJ2-3	TRBD2	once	TGTGCCAGCAGCCAAGTACTAGCGGGAGTAACAGATACGCAGTATTTT	CASSQVLAGVTDTQYF
TRBV20-1	TRBJ2-1	TRBD2	NA	TGCAGTGCTAGAGACCCCTTATGGACTAGCGGGAGGTCGGGGCAGTTCTTC	CSARDPLWTSGRSGQFF
TRBV20-1	TRBJ1-6	NA	few	TGCAGTGCTAGAGCTGGCTATAATTCACCCCTCCACTTT	CSARAGYNSPLHF
TRBV6-5	TRBJ1-6	TRBD1	NA	TGTGCCGGCAGCTACGGGACAGGGGATGCGTCACCCCTCCACTTT	CAGSYGTGDASPLHF
TRBV4-2	TRBJ2-7	NA	NA	TGTGCCAGCAGCCAGCAACCGGGGGACACCGCCTACGAGCAGTACTTC	CASSQQPGDTAYEQYF
TRBV18	TRBJ2-3	NA	NA	TGTGCCAGCTCACCCCCCGGGGGCCCAGATACGCAGTATTTT	CASSPPGGPDTQYF
TRBV20-1	TRBJ2-7	TRBD1	NA	TGCAGTGCCCTAAACTCGGACAGGGGGATCGAGCAGTACTTC	CSALNSDRGIEQYF
TRBV20-1	TRBJ2-7	TRBD2	NA	TGCAGTGCTAGAGGGACTAGCGGGGTGGTGATGTACGAGCAGTACTTC	CSARGTSGVVMYEQYF
TRBV20-1	TRBJ2-7	NA	NA	TGCAGTGCTAGAGATCTTGGTGTTGTGAACTACGAGCAGTACTTC	CSARDLGVVNYEQYF
TRBV2	TRBJ2-7	TRBD1	NA	TGTGCCAGCGCAAATACAGGGGTCCACGAGCAGTACTTC	CASANTGVHEQYF
TRBV9	TRBJ2-3	NA	few	TGTGCCAGCAGCGTAGAGGGCACAGATACGCAGTATTTT	CASSVEGTDTQYF
TRBV6-2/TRBV6-3	TRBJ2-1	TRBD2	few	TGTGCCAGCAGTTCAACAAGCGGGAGTGGTTGGAATGAGCAGTTCTTC	CASSSTSGSGWNEQFF
TRBV4-1	TRBJ2-5	TRBD2	NA	TGCGCCAGCAGCCAAGTGTTTCTAGCGGGGACGGGGGAGACCCAGTACTTC	CASSQVFLAGTGETQYF
TRBV7-8	TRBJ2-5	NA	NA	TGTGCCAGCAGCCCAAATGAGGCACAAGAGACCCAGTACTTC	CASSPNEAQETQYF